The TCR beta chain under discussion was sequenced for a study of T cells after yellow fever vaccination. Study-level results: A minor fraction of clonotypes spanned both CD4 and CD8 compartments.

As concerns this clonotype: The antigen is unknown.

A single record per CDR3 protein comes from TCRdb applying MiXCR to the 5' RACE reads. The data show hundreds of thousands of distinct CDR3 sequences, with roughly an eighth seen just once and more than 13% held by the top ten. V lost 5 bases to trimming and J lost 8 bases; unmatched junction nucleotides: 7. The germline V gene encodes CDR1 DFQATT and CDR2 SNEGSKA (reference sequence). The CDR3 contains 13 residues. This TCR came from a man aged 25 to 45 who received the YFV17D yellow fever vaccine. Sequencing used PBMCs, obtained on the day of the yellow fever booster vaccination. The rearrangement joins TRBV20-1 to TRBJ2-4, with 9 nucleotides matching TRBD1. Here the CDR3 reads CSAPGQGLDIQYF. For the CDR3, the DNA is TGCAGTGCTCCCGGACAGGGGCTTGACATTCAGTACTTC.